The 32 T cell receptor beta chains given below trace back to one sample, sequenced in a study of blood T cell repertoires in COVID-19. Only in-frame clones appear in the TCRdb table, and some are missing; sequencing was by immunoSEQ multiplex PCR. The table has 120,000 or so clones, around 78% seen once; the top ten hold about 2.5%. The sample taken for sequencing was peripheral blood. These receptors originate from a man in his sixties or seventies with acute or convalescent COVID-19.

This CDR3 is CASSPQGAGETQYF. The CDR3 region has the DNA TGTGCCAGCAGTCCACAGGGGGCCGGGGAGACCCAGTACTTC. The chain has TRBV27 and TRBJ2-5; 9 bases are a match to TRBD1. The CDR3 sequence is 14 residues long. V trimming: 5 bases; J trimming: 5 bases; junction bases outside the gene matches: 6. Germline lookup yields CDR1 MNHEY and CDR2 SMNVEV (reference sequence).

The rearrangement joins TRBV7-2 to TRBJ1-2, with D maybe TRBD1 (6 bases). Germline values: CDR1 SGHTA, CDR2 FQGNSA. V gave up 0 bases and J gave up 3 bases, with 11 bases separating them. This CDR3 region has 15 residues. The CDR3 region is CASSLATQGYYGYTF. The DNA for the CDR3 is TGTGCCAGCAGCTTAGCAACACAGGGTTACTATGGCTACACCTTC.

This rearrangement joins TRBV19 to TRBJ2-5, with TRBD1 as a possible D gene (5 bases). CDR3 size: 13 residues. The germline V gene encodes CDR1 LNHDA and CDR2 SQIVND (reference sequence). V lost 7 bases to trimming and J lost 3 bases, with 12 bases between them. CDR3 nucleotide sequence: TGTGCCAGTACCACAAGGGGCGAAGAGACCCAGTACTTC. It yields the protein CASTTRGEETQYF.

This rearrangement joins TRBV18 to TRBJ1-2; 9 nucleotides align to TRBD1. Trimming removed 3 bases from V and 8 bases from J; junction bases left unmatched: 10. The CDR3 contains 15 residues. In germline, CDR1 is KGHSH, CDR2 LQKENI. CDR3 protein: CASSPTSDRGYGYTF. Written as DNA, the CDR3 is TGTGCCAGCTCACCGACCTCGGACAGGGGATACGGCTACACCTTC.

This chain connects TRBV5-1 to TRBJ1-3; tentatively, D is TRBD1 (6 bases). This CDR3 spans 16 amino acids. Trimming stripped 4 bases from V and 2 bases from J, with 16 bases between. Germline V CDR1 and CDR2: SGHRS, YFSETQ. The CDR3, as DNA: TGCGCCAGCAGCCCCACGACAGGCAGCACTGGAAACACCATATATTTT. Amino acids: CASSPTTGSTGNTIYF. The full variable domain, with the rest looked up from reference TRBV5-1 and TRBJ1-3, is KAGVTQTPRYLIKTRGQQVTLSCSPISGHRSVSWYQQTPGQGLQFLFEYFSETQRNKGNFPGRFSGRQFSNSRSEMNVSTLELGDSALYLCASSPTTGSTGNTIYFGEGSWLTVV.

The chain combines TRBV7-6 with TRBJ2-7; no reliable D call. The V gene lost 0 bases and the J gene lost 6 bases, with 9 bases spanning the gap. CDR1 and CDR2 from the germline V gene are SGHVS and FNYEAQ. The CDR3 contains 13 residues. CDR3 bases: TGTGCCAGCAGCTTAGCAGGCGGCAGCGAGCAGTACTTC. This gives the protein CASSLAGGSEQYF.

This clone was found a few times. V is TRBV12-3 or TRBV12-4 and J is TRBJ1-1; TRBD1 is a possible D gene (5 bases). V gave up 5 bases and J gave up 11 bases, with 15 bases separating them. There are 12 residues in the CDR3. The CDR3, as DNA: TGTGCCAGCAGTCGGGCGGCAGGGCACGCTTTCTTT. It yields the protein CASSRAAGHAFF.

The rearrangement uses TRBV18 and TRBJ2-2; 9 nucleotides match TRBD1. J lost 3 bases, V lost 7 bases, and 12 bases had no gene match. Per the germline V gene, CDR1 is KGHSH and CDR2 is LQKENI. The CDR3 consists of 17 residues. CDR3 in amino acids: CASLPGQGNAHTGELFF. CDR3 DNA sequence: TGTGCCAGCTTACCGGGACAGGGAAACGCGCACACCGGGGAGCTGTTTTTT.

The chain is built from TRBV7-8 and TRBJ2-7; D possibly corresponds to TRBD1 (7 bases). Germline CDR1 is SGHVS and CDR2 is FQNEAQ. Trimming left V 5 bases short and J 3 bases short, with 14 bases between. This CDR3 spans 14 amino acids. For the CDR3, the DNA is TGTGCCAGCAGCACCCGACAGGGAGGCTACGAGCAGTACTTC. This sequence encodes CASSTRQGGYEQYF.

The V and J genes are TRBV3-1 (or the pseudogene TRBV3-2) and TRBJ2-7, with TRBD2 matching over 11 bases. This CDR3 spans 19 amino acids. CDR1 is LGHDT and CDR2 is YNNKEL in the germline V gene (reference sequence). V trimming: 1 base; J trimming: 0 bases; junction bases outside the gene matches: 11. CDR3 in amino acids: CASSQALPGLADYSYEQYF. CDR3 nucleotides: TGTGCCAGCAGCCAAGCTTTACCGGGACTAGCGGATTACTCCTACGAGCAGTACTTC.

Written as DNA, the CDR3 is TGTGCCAGCAGCCCCCAGACAGCGAGCTCTGGAAACACCATATATTTT. This sequence encodes CASSPQTASSGNTIYF. This chain connects TRBV5-5 to TRBJ1-3, with D tentatively TRBD1 (5 bases). Looked up from germline, CDR1 is SGHKS and CDR2 is YYEKEE (reference sequence). The CDR3 contains 16 residues. V was shortened by 4 bases and J by 0 bases, with 14 bases between the two germline ends.

This clone was counted once. V is TRBV25-1 and J is TRBJ2-3; 8 bases are shared with TRBD2. The CDR3 extends over 16 amino acids. V trimming: 3 bases; J trimming: 6 bases; junction bases outside the gene matches: 11. CDR1 and CDR2 from the germline V gene are MGHDK and SYGVNS. The CDR3, as DNA: TGTGCCAGCAGTGACAGAGGCGGGGGGCCCACGGATACGCAGTATTTT. Encoded protein: CASSDRGGGPTDTQYF.

The rearrangement links TRBV27 to TRBJ2-7; 9 bases are shared with TRBD1. This CDR3 is 19 amino acids long. V shed 2 bases, J shed 3 bases, and the junction held 17 bases outside the gene matches. Germline V gene sequence: CDR1 MNHEY, CDR2 SMNVEV (reference sequence). CDR3 region: CASSLRGQGTASSDYEQYF. The CDR3 nucleotides read TGTGCCAGCAGTTTAAGGGGACAGGGTACCGCCAGCAGCGACTACGAGCAGTACTTC.

In its sample, this clone was seen a few times. Here the CDR3 DNA reads TGTGCCAGCAGCCAATCCGGGGGGGCTTGGAGTTTCTTT. Its protein product is CASSQSGGAWSFF. The V and J genes are TRBV3-1 (or the pseudogene TRBV3-2) and TRBJ1-1; tentative D call: TRBD1 (6 bases). Germline assignment: CDR1 LGHDT and CDR2 YNNKEL (reference sequence). The V end lost 2 bases, the J end lost 13 bases, and 17 bases lay between the germline ends. The CDR3 is 13 amino acids.

This clone was picked up a small number of times. The CDR3 sequence is CATHFLGGPYGYTF. Here the CDR3 DNA reads TGTGCCACCCACTTTTTAGGGGGTCCCTATGGCTACACCTTC. The genes are TRBV28 and TRBJ1-2; possibly TRBD1 for D (6 bases). The CDR3 extends over 14 amino acids. V was shortened by 10 bases and J by 4 bases, with 19 bases between the two germline ends. CDR1 MDHEN and CDR2 SYDVKM come from the germline V gene.

The genes are TRBV28 and TRBJ2-7; tentative D call: TRBD2 (5 bases). The germline gives CDR1 MDHEN, CDR2 SYDVKM. V lost 11 bases to trimming and J lost 4 bases, with 18 bases between them. This CDR3 comprises 13 residues. In nucleotides, the CDR3 is TGTGCCGGCGGCGGAGGCCGGATTTACGAGCAGTACTTC. Its translation is CAGGGGRIYEQYF.

The gene calls are TRBV5-1 and TRBJ1-1; 11 bases line up with TRBD1. CDR1 SGHRS and CDR2 YFSETQ come from the germline V gene. The CDR3 spans 16 residues. V trimming: 4 bases; J trimming: 0 bases; junction bases outside the gene matches: 5. CDR3 protein: CASSLRTGGLNTEAFF. CDR3 coding DNA: TGCGCCAGCAGCCTTAGGACAGGGGGCCTGAACACTGAAGCTTTCTTT. The entire variable domain, with the rest obtained from reference TRBV5-1 and TRBJ1-1, is as follows: KAGVTQTPRYLIKTRGQQVTLSCSPISGHRSVSWYQQTPGQGLQFLFEYFSETQRNKGNFPGRFSGRQFSNSRSEMNVSTLELGDSALYLCASSLRTGGLNTEAFFGQGTRLTVV.

This rearrangement joins TRBV6-2 or TRBV6-3 to TRBJ1-1; TRBD1 matches 9 bases. Germline values: CDR1 MNHEY, CDR2 SVGEGT. With 5 bases clipped from V and 5 bases from J, the junction kept 12 bases outside the gene matches. This CDR3 region has 16 residues. This CDR3 is CASSTHPGTGRTEAFF. CDR3 DNA: TGTGCCAGCAGTACCCACCCCGGGACAGGGAGGACTGAAGCTTTCTTT.

V gene TRBV6-4 combines with J gene TRBJ1-2; D possibly corresponds to TRBD1 (5 bases). V dropped 5 bases and J dropped 7 bases, with 14 bases sitting between them. This CDR3 has 13 residues. Germline CDR1 MRHNA, CDR2 SNTAGT. CDR3 nucleotide sequence: TGTGCCAGCAGTAAGGACACCCGTGTTGGCTACACCTTC. Translating gives CASSKDTRVGYTF.

This chain connects TRBV7-9 to TRBJ2-5, with a weak D call TRBD1 (6 bases). The germline CDR1 and CDR2 sequences are SEHNR and FQNEAQ (reference sequence). The CDR3 has 14 residues. V dropped 1 base and J dropped 5 bases, with 11 bases sitting between them. CDR3 amino acids: CASSLGRGGETQYF. For the CDR3, the DNA is TGTGCCAGCAGCTTAGGCAGGGGCGGCGAGACCCAGTACTTC.

V gene TRBV7-2 combines with J gene TRBJ2-7; D uncertain. The CDR3 consists of 14 residues. Per germline, CDR1 SGHTA and CDR2 FQGNSA. Trimming stripped 1 base from V and 2 bases from J, with 9 bases between. The CDR3 loop reads CASSLELGPYEQYF. The CDR3 bases are TGTGCCAGCAGCTTAGAGCTGGGCCCCTACGAGCAGTACTTC.

This clone was observed once. The chain has TRBV28 and TRBJ2-3; TRBD2 matches at 7 bases. Losses at the gene ends were 8 bases for V and 0 bases for J; bases not matched to a gene: 17. CDR3 length: 18 amino acids. Germline V lookup: CDR1 MDHEN, CDR2 SYDVKM. The CDR3 loop reads CASPPPGWLADSTDTQYF. The CDR3 DNA reads as TGTGCCAGCCCACCCCCGGGGTGGCTAGCGGATAGCACAGATACGCAGTATTTT.

The chain joins TRBV9 to TRBJ2-2; D is unclear. The CDR3 runs 13 residues. V was cut by 0 bases and J by 13 bases, with 13 bases left in between. Looked up from germline, CDR1 is SGDLS and CDR2 is YYNGEE. The CDR3 nucleotides are TGTGCCAGCAGCGTAGGTGGCTCCCCCAGGCTGTTTTTT. The encoded protein is CASSVGGSPRLFF.

The chain joins TRBV19 to TRBJ2-1; D is uncertain. This CDR3 contains 12 residues. Germline CDR1 and CDR2: LNHDA and SQIVND (reference sequence). V was shortened by 3 bases and J by 4 bases, with 4 bases between the two germline ends. The CDR3, as DNA: TGTGCCAGTAGTATCGGTTACAATGAGCAGTTCTTC. Protein: CASSIGYNEQFF.

V gene TRBV2 combines with J gene TRBJ2-4; D is uncertain. V was clipped by 2 bases and J by 4 bases, with 9 bases between them. The germline CDR1 and CDR2 sequences are SNHLY and FYNNEI. This CDR3 has 14 amino acids. The CDR3 loop reads CASSELANKNIQYF. CDR3 in DNA: TGTGCCAGCAGTGAACTTGCGAATAAAAACATTCAGTACTTC.

The rearrangement joins TRBV12-5 to TRBJ1-2; 7 bases match TRBD1. Looked up from germline, CDR1 is LGHNT and CDR2 is FRNRAP. V lost 4 bases, J lost 5 bases, and 25 bases stayed unmatched. The CDR3 runs to 20 residues. The CDR3 nucleotides are TGTGCTAGTGGTTCACGAAACCGGGACAGTGACGGTCGGGAACTATATGGCTACACCTTC. This encodes CASGSRNRDSDGRELYGYTF.

The chain is built from TRBV19 and TRBJ1-3; D not resolved. Germline CDR1 reads LNHDA; CDR2 reads SQIVND (reference sequence). V lost 6 bases, J lost 0 bases, and 9 bases lay in between. This CDR3 has 14 residues. In DNA, the CDR3 is TGTGCCAGTAGGGAAGGAGGCTCTGGAAACACCATATATTTT. This sequence encodes CASREGGSGNTIYF. Full variable domain (missing parts from reference TRBV19 and TRBJ1-3): DGGITQSPKYLFRKEGQNVTLSCEQNLNHDAMYWYRQDPGQGLRLIYYSQIVNDFQKGDIAEGYSVSREKKESFPLTVTSAQKNPTAFYLCASREGGSGNTIYFGEGSWLTVV.

The rearrangement joins TRBV9 to TRBJ2-2; 8 bases fit TRBD1. With 4 bases clipped from V and 6 bases from J, the junction kept 8 bases outside the gene matches. Germline V gene sequence: CDR1 SGDLS, CDR2 YYNGEE. CDR3 size: 15 residues. The CDR3 coding sequence is TGTGCCAGCAGCTTAACACAGGGGGATGCCGGGGAGCTGTTTTTT. Translating gives CASSLTQGDAGELFF.

This clone was observed a handful of times. The chain uses TRBV7-8 and TRBJ1-6; 9 bases agree with TRBD1. This CDR3 spans 17 amino acids. V shed 2 bases, J shed 6 bases, and the junction held 8 bases outside the gene matches. Germline CDR1 SGHVS, CDR2 FQNEAQ. CDR3 in DNA: TGTGCCAGCAGCTTATTTGGGGACAGGGCACGTAATTCACCCCTCCACTTT. Amino acids: CASSLFGDRARNSPLHF.

V is TRBV25-1 and J is TRBJ1-1; D not resolved. The CDR3 extends over 16 amino acids. In germline, CDR1 is MGHDK, CDR2 SYGVNS. V lost 1 base, J lost 9 bases, and 21 bases lay in between. The CDR3: CASSELGSLDGGQAFF. CDR3 nucleotides: TGTGCCAGCAGTGAATTGGGGAGCTTAGACGGTGGCCAAGCTTTCTTT. The whole variable domain, filled in from reference TRBV25-1 and TRBJ1-1, reads EADIYQTPRYLVIGTGKKITLECSQTMGHDKMYWYQQDPGMELHLIHYSYGVNSTEKGDLSSESTVSRIRTEHFPLTLESARPSHTSQYLCASSELGSLDGGQAFFGQGTRLTVV.

The chain links TRBV7-2 to TRBJ1-2, with 10 bases lining up with TRBD1. The V gene end was trimmed by 2 bases and the J gene end by 4 bases; junction bases not matched to a gene: 10. In germline, CDR1 is SGHTA, CDR2 FQGNSA. This CDR3 comprises 17 residues. CDR3: CASSLYGSGQGIYGYTF. As DNA, the CDR3 is TGTGCCAGCAGCTTATACGGTTCGGGACAGGGGATCTATGGCTACACCTTC.

The chain is built from TRBV14 and TRBJ1-1; D may be TRBD1 (5 bases). V lost 3 bases, J lost 10 bases, and 15 bases lay in between. CDR3 length: 13 amino acids. The V gene's germline CDR1 is SGHDN and CDR2 FVKESK. CDR3 sequence (DNA): TGTGCCAGCAGCCAGAGGGGAGGGGTGGCAGCTTTCTTT. This sequence encodes CASSQRGGVAAFF.